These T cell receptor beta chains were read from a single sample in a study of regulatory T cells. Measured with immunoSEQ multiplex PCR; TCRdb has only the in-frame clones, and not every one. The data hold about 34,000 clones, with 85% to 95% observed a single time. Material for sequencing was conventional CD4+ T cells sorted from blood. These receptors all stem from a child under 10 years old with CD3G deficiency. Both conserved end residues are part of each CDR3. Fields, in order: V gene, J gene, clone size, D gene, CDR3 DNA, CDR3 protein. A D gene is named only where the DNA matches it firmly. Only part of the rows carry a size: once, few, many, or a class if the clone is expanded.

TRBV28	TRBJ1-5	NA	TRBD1	TGTGCCAGCAGTTTGGGGGGACAGACAAATCAGCCCCAGCATTTT	CASSLGGQTNQPQHF
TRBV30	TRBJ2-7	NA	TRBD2	TGTGCCTGGAGTGCGGCGGGAGGCATCGAGCAGTACTTC	CAWSAAGGIEQYF
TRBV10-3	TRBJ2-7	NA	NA	TGTGCCGCTAAGGGGCAGGACTCCTACGAGCAGTACTTC	CAAKGQDSYEQYF
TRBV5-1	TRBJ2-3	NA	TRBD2	TGCGCCAGCAGCTTGGCCGCGGGAGTCACAGATACGCAGTATTTT	CASSLAAGVTDTQYF
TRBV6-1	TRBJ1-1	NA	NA	TGTGCCAGCAGTCCCAGGGTGAACACTGAAGCTTTCTTT	CASSPRVNTEAFF
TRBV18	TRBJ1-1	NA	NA	TGTGCCAGCTCACCAGGGCCTAACACTGAAGCTTTCTTT	CASSPGPNTEAFF
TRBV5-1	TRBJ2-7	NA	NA	TGCGCCAGCAGCTTAGGACCAGGGCGCTACGAGCAGTACTTC	CASSLGPGRYEQYF
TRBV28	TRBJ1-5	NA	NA	TGTGCCAGCAGTCCCCTCCGGGGGGGGAGCAATCAGCCCCAGCATTTT	CASSPLRGGSNQPQHF
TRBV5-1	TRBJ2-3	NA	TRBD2	TGCGCCAGCAGCTTGGCCGGGGCTAGCGGAGCGGGAGATACGCAGTATTTT	CASSLAGASGAGDTQYF
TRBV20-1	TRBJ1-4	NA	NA	TGCAGTGCTCCCTTCAATGAAAAACTGTTTTTT	CSAPFNEKLFF
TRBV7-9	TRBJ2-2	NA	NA	TGTGCCAGCAGCTTATCTTCCGGCCTGAACACCGGGGAGCTGTTTTTT	CASSLSSGLNTGELFF
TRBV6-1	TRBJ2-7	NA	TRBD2	TGTGCCACCAAGAGATCCGTGGGAGGGTACGAGCAGTACTTC	CATKRSVGGYEQYF
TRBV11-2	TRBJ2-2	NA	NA	TGTGCCAGCAGCTTAGTCGGCTCTTCGGGTCTGACCGGGGAGCTGTTTTTT	CASSLVGSSGLTGELFF
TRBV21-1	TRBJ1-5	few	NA	TGTGCCAGCAGCAAGGGGCAGCCCCAGCATTTT	CASSKGQPQHF
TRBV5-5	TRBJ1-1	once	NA	TGTGCCAGCAGCGGAAAGAGGACATTCGGGACTGAAGCTTTCTTT	CASSGKRTFGTEAFF
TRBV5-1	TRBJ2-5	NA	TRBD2	TGCGCCAGCAGCGAACTAGCGGGAGGTTCCGAGACCCAGTACTTC	CASSELAGGSETQYF
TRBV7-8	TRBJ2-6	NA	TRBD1	TGTGCCAGCAGCTTACTAGGGACAGGACTCTCTGGGGCCAACGTCCTGACTTTC	CASSLLGTGLSGANVLTF